The 23 T cell receptor beta chains below all came from one sample that was sequenced in a study of T-cell reconstitution after alpha-beta-depleted transplantation in children. Preparing the TCRbeta library involved the use of unique molecular identifiers. One entry per CDR3 protein results from TCRdb running MiXCR on the PCR reads. The sample contains around 960,000 distinct CDR3 sequences, around 30% of which appear only once. Specimen: PBMCs, mostly from graft donor cells, collected 360 days after TCRalphabeta/CD19-depleted stem cell transplant. The source is a boy under three years old who had a stem cell transplant for SCID, so the T cells may come from the graft donor.

This sequence joins TRBV20-1 and TRBJ2-5, with no clear D. V was shortened by 0 bases and J by 4 bases, with 12 bases between the two germline ends. The CDR3 loop spans 14 amino acids. Germline CDR1 reads DFQATT; CDR2 reads SNEGSKA (reference sequence). The CDR3 spells CSARDQEWLETQYF. CDR3 nucleotides: TGCAGTGCTAGAGATCAGGAATGGCTAGAGACCCAGTACTTC.

The chain has TRBV13 and TRBJ2-7; 12 bases line up with TRBD2. Germline lookup yields CDR1 PRHDT and CDR2 FYEKMQ (reference sequence). Unmatched junction bases numbered 14, after V lost 1 base and J lost 7 bases. There are 18 residues in the CDR3. CDR3 coding DNA: TGTGCCAGCAGCTTAGAGGGAGGACTAGCGGGGATCCCAAGGGAGCAGTACTTC. It specifies CASSLEGGLAGIPREQYF. The whole variable domain, filled in from reference TRBV13 and TRBJ2-7, reads AAGVIQSPRHLIKEKRETATLKCYPIPRHDTVYWYQQGPGQDPQFLISFYEKMQSDKGSIPDRFSAQQFSDYHSELNMSSLELGDSALYFCASSLEGGLAGIPREQYFGPGTRLTVT.

This clonotype was counted only a few times. The chain couples TRBV11-2 to TRBJ2-7, with 9 nucleotides matching TRBD2. The CDR3 has 16 residues. The germline CDR1 and CDR2 sequences are SGHAT and FQNNGV. Trimming took 2 bases from V and 1 from J; bases not matched to a gene: 6. The CDR3 DNA follows: TGTGCCAGCAGCTTATCGGGGACTAGCTATTCCTACGAGCAGTACTTC. This encodes CASSLSGTSYSYEQYF.

This clonotype turned up a few times. The gene calls are TRBV10-3 and TRBJ2-3; no clear D. CDR1 is ENHRY, CDR2 SYGVKD, per germline. Trimming removed 2 bases from V and 8 bases from J, with 26 bases in between. The length of the CDR3 is 18 residues. CDR3 residues: CAISEVPRRSQAFGTQYF. The CDR3, as DNA: TGTGCCATCAGTGAGGTACCTAGAAGGAGTCAAGCCTTTGGTACGCAGTATTTT.

A few counts support this clonotype. The chain employs TRBV15 and TRBJ2-7; TRBD1 matches 9 bases. The CDR3 covers 14 residues. V shed 5 bases and J 2 bases; nucleotides not matched to a gene: 4. Germline V CDR1 and CDR2: LNHNV, YYDKDF (reference sequence). CDR3 nucleotides: TGTGCCACCAGCCGGGGGGACAGGGCCTACGAGCAGTACTTC. Its translation: CATSRGDRAYEQYF.

The chain combines TRBV6-5 with TRBJ2-7; D is possibly TRBD2 (6 bases). Between the trimmed V and J ends, which lost 8 bases and 2 bases, there was a span of 7 bases. CDR3 size: 11 residues. CDR1 and CDR2 (germline): MNHEY, SVGAGI. The CDR3 reads CASGGTYEQYF. The DNA for the CDR3 is TGTGCCAGCGGAGGGACCTACGAGCAGTACTTC.

This clonotype came up a few times. The chain has TRBV20-1 and TRBJ1-6; TRBD1 is a possible D gene (5 bases). Trimming stripped 7 bases from V and 2 bases from J, with 12 bases between. CDR1 and CDR2 (germline): DFQATT, SNEGSKA (reference sequence). The CDR3 has 14 amino acids. Here the CDR3 reads CSGGALPYNSPLHF. The CDR3 coding sequence is TGCAGTGGTGGGGCGTTACCCTATAATTCACCCCTCCACTTT.

This clonotype has only a few counts. V usage is TRBV12-3 or TRBV12-4 and J usage is TRBJ2-7; D unresolved. CDR3 size: 12 residues. Deletions cut 5 bases from V and 3 bases from J, with 8 bases between. The CDR3 region is CASSTTYYEQYF. As DNA, the CDR3 is TGTGCCAGCAGTACGACATACTACGAGCAGTACTTC.

This clonotype was seen a few times. The chain recombines TRBV9 with TRBJ2-1; D is undetermined. The V end lost 0 bases, the J end lost 8 bases, and 6 bases lay between the germline ends. The CDR3 covers 12 residues. Per germline, CDR1 SGDLS and CDR2 YYNGEE. The CDR3: CASSVAADEQFF. The CDR3 DNA reads TGTGCCAGCAGCGTAGCGGCGGATGAGCAGTTCTTC.

This clonotype was counted between two and nine times. This chain uses TRBV29-1 with TRBJ2-3; tentative D call: TRBD2 (5 bases). Germline V gene data show CDR1 as SQVTM and CDR2 as ANQGSEA. Trimming cost V 6 bases and J 1 base, with 17 bases left between them. CDR3 size: 15 residues. The CDR3 protein is CSVLRPGLGTDTQYF. CDR3 DNA sequence: TGCAGCGTCCTAAGGCCGGGGTTGGGCACAGATACGCAGTATTTT.

Only a few counts were recorded for this clonotype. The genes are TRBV10-3 and TRBJ2-2, with D unclear. With 2 bases removed from V and 4 bases from J, the gap between germline ends came to 8 bases. Germline V gene sequence: CDR1 ENHRY, CDR2 SYGVKD. CDR3 length equals 14 residues. The CDR3, as DNA: TGTGCCATCAGTGAGGGGTTAGGCACCGGGGAGCTGTTTTTT. Amino acid sequence: CAISEGLGTGELFF.

This clonotype was seen ten or more times. The chain joins TRBV2 to TRBJ1-1; D is ambiguous. Germline V lookup: CDR1 SNHLY, CDR2 FYNNEI. V was pared by 7 bases and J by 0 bases, with 12 bases between. The CDR3 totals 14 residues. The CDR3 spells CASTRTAVNTEAFF. CDR3 DNA: TGTGCCAGCACCCGGACGGCGGTGAACACTGAAGCTTTCTTT.

V gene TRBV12-3 or TRBV12-4 combines with J gene TRBJ2-3; TRBD1 aligns across 9 bases. The CDR3 contains 15 residues. V dropped 6 bases and J dropped 2; count of bases not matched to a gene: 6. As DNA, the CDR3 is TGTGCCAGCAGCCGACGGGACAGGGTCACAGATACGCAGTATTTT. It translates to CASSRRDRVTDTQYF.

J is TRBJ2-7 and V is TRBV2; D perhaps matches TRBD2 (5 bases). V was pared by 4 bases and J by 3 bases, with 13 bases between. Germline values: CDR1 SNHLY, CDR2 FYNNEI. The CDR3 runs to 14 residues. CDR3 bases: TGTGCCAGCAGTGTTGTGGAGGTGGGCTACGAGCAGTACTTC. Its protein product is CASSVVEVGYEQYF.

This clonotype was recorded a few times. The chain combines TRBV28 with TRBJ2-4, with D unresolved. CDR1 is MDHEN, CDR2 SYDVKM, per germline. Between the trimmed V and J ends, which lost 2 bases and 7 bases, there was a span of 3 bases. CDR3 size: 11 residues. The CDR3 sequence: CASSLRNIQYF. Here the CDR3 DNA reads TGTGCCAGCAGTTTAAGGAACATTCAGTACTTC.

The chain employs TRBV12-3 or TRBV12-4 and TRBJ2-3; TRBD2 matches 11 bases. The J segment lost 3 bases and the V segment lost 0 bases, leaving 5 bases of the junction unmatched. This CDR3 is 17 amino acids long. The CDR3 DNA follows: TGTGCCAGCAGTTTAGCGCTAGCGGGGGGCCTTACAGATACGCAGTATTTT. It encodes CASSLALAGGLTDTQYF.

This clonotype has just a few counts. The chain employs TRBV4-1 and TRBJ1-1; possible D gene TRBD1, 5 bases. Trimming shortened V by 5 bases and J by 1 base, and 14 bases separated the two germline ends. CDR3 length: 15 amino acids. Germline assignment: CDR1 MGHRA and CDR2 YSYEKL. CDR3 amino acids: CASSLGVRGNTEAFF. In nucleotides, the CDR3 is TGCGCCAGCAGCTTAGGGGTGAGGGGGAACACTGAAGCTTTCTTT.

This clonotype was detected a few times. The chain carries TRBV24-1 and TRBJ2-2; TRBD2 matches at 10 bases. V lost 4 bases to trimming and J lost 7 bases; unmatched junction nucleotides: 11. CDR1 and CDR2 from the germline V gene are KGHDR and SFDVKD. The CDR3 length is 17 residues. Here the CDR3 reads CATSERSGGVYDGELFF. Written as DNA, the CDR3 is TGTGCCACCAGTGAGCGGAGCGGGGGGGTCTATGACGGGGAGCTGTTTTTT.

There are many counts of this clonotype. The chain uses TRBV10-2 and TRBJ1-2, with no clear D. Trimming removed 5 bases at V and 4 bases at J, with 17 bases between. Germline-derived CDR1 and CDR2 are WSHSY and SAAADI. The CDR3 covers 15 residues. The CDR3 loop is CASSSGYRSPYGYTF. The CDR3 DNA reads TGCGCCAGCAGTTCGGGGTACCGGTCCCCCTATGGCTACACCTTC.

The gene calls are TRBV20-1 and TRBJ2-2; D is unclear. There are 16 residues in the CDR3. CDR1 DFQATT and CDR2 SNEGSKA come from the germline V gene (reference sequence). V was trimmed by 2 bases and J by 0 bases, leaving 13 bases between them. The CDR3 is CSARKTGPANTGELFF. In DNA form, the CDR3 reads TGCAGTGCTAGAAAAACCGGCCCCGCGAACACCGGGGAGCTGTTTTTT.

This chain uses TRBV4-2 with TRBJ1-1; 7 bases map to TRBD1. The ends lost 1 base at V and 11 bases at J; junction bases unmatched: 10. Germline V lookup: CDR1 LGHNA, CDR2 YNFKEQ. The CDR3 is 14 residues long. CDR3 loop: CASSQVFGQAVAFF. DNA for the CDR3: TGTGCCAGCAGCCAAGTTTTCGGACAGGCTGTTGCTTTCTTT.

V is TRBV12-3 or TRBV12-4 and J is TRBJ2-7, with TRBD1 identical over 9 bases. V gave up 7 bases and J gave up 2 bases; unmatched junction bases: 9. CDR3 length: 15 residues. The chain's CDR3 is CASTWTGVPTYEQYF. CDR3 sequence (DNA): TGTGCCAGCACATGGACAGGGGTTCCCACCTACGAGCAGTACTTC.

This CDR3 reads CATSRQGSTDTQYF. DNA for the CDR3: TGTGCCACCAGCAGACAGGGTAGCACAGATACGCAGTATTTT. The chain employs TRBV15 and TRBJ2-3; possible D gene TRBD1, 5 bases. The V end was cut by 2 bases, the J end by 0 bases, with 6 bases between. This CDR3 is built from 14 residues. The germline V gene has CDR1 LNHNV and CDR2 YYDKDF (reference sequence).